The 18 T cell receptor beta chains presented below share a single source sample, sequenced in a study of CD8 T cells in ankylosing spondylitis. TCRdb ran MiXCR on the 5' RACE reads and lists one entry per CDR3 protein. The table has approximately 250,000 distinct CDR3 sequences, roughly 10% seen once. The sequenced sample was blood, either unsorted or a sorted T cell fraction (not recorded which). The receptor set was obtained from a male donor with ankylosing spondylitis or in good health (not recorded which).

This clonotype has a count of ten or more. V usage is TRBV5-1 and J usage is TRBJ1-5; D gene uncertain. V dropped 0 bases and J dropped 5 bases, with 6 bases sitting between them. The germline V gene encodes CDR1 SGHRS and CDR2 YFSETQ. The CDR3 has 13 amino acids. CDR3 in amino acids: CASSLGSDQPQHF. DNA for the CDR3: TGCGCCAGCAGCTTGGGGTCAGATCAGCCCCAGCATTTT.

In this sample, this clonotype turned up many times. The chain employs TRBV7-2 and TRBJ2-1; D is possibly TRBD1 (7 bases). Trimming left V 0 bases short and J 7 bases short, with 13 bases between. This CDR3 has 15 amino acids. Germline-derived CDR1 and CDR2 are SGHTA and FQGNSA. The CDR3 nucleotides read TGTGCCAGCAGCTTAGCCGGGGGACAGTGGAATGAGCAGTTCTTC. It is translated as CASSLAGGQWNEQFF.

In its sample, this clonotype was seen a few times. V and J are TRBV7-2 and TRBJ2-1; D not resolved. The V gene's germline CDR1 is SGHTA and CDR2 FQGNSA. V was clipped by 7 bases and J by 4 bases, with 17 bases between them. This CDR3 comprises 15 residues. The chain's CDR3 is CASTQGMRPYNEQFF. In DNA form, the CDR3 reads TGTGCCAGCACCCAAGGTATGCGGCCGTACAATGAGCAGTTCTTC.

In this sample, this clonotype turned up many times. The chain uses TRBV6-5 and TRBJ2-4; 7 positions agree with TRBD1. The CDR3 is 18 residues long. V shed 4 bases, J shed 0 bases, and the junction held 12 bases outside the gene matches. Germline CDR1 is MNHEY and CDR2 is SVGAGI. In nucleotides, the CDR3 is TGTGCCAGCAGTTCCTGGGACAGCTATTCTCTAGCCAAAAACATTCAGTACTTC. Its protein product is CASSSWDSYSLAKNIQYF.

This clonotype was found many times. This rearrangement joins TRBV5-1 to TRBJ1-1; D is unresolved. This CDR3 is built from 15 residues. Looked up from germline, CDR1 is SGHRS and CDR2 is YFSETQ. V lost 4 bases to trimming and J lost 0 bases, with 13 bases between them. The chain's CDR3 is CASSLAVRLNTEAFF. As DNA, the CDR3 is TGCGCCAGCAGCCTGGCAGTCAGGCTGAACACTGAAGCTTTCTTT.

This clonotype was recorded at least ten times. This chain connects TRBV20-1 to TRBJ2-1, with D possibly TRBD2 on 7 matching bases. Trimming stripped 3 bases from V and 1 base from J, with 13 bases between. Germline loops: CDR1 DFQATT, CDR2 SNEGSKA (reference sequence). The CDR3 is 15 residues long. CDR3 in DNA: TGCAGTGCTAGTGGGGGGGCTATATCCTACAATGAGCAGTTCTTC. This codes for CSASGGAISYNEQFF.

This clonotype was seen a handful of times. The chain links TRBV25-1 to TRBJ1-2, with 7 bases fitting TRBD1. The V and J ends lost 1 base and 7 bases, in that order; junction bases with no gene match: 6. This CDR3 is 14 amino acids long. Germline assignment: CDR1 MGHDK and CDR2 SYGVNS. The CDR3: CASSESDRRRGYTF. Here the CDR3 DNA reads TGTGCCAGCAGTGAATCGGACAGGCGCCGTGGCTACACCTTC.

This clonotype was counted many times. This rearrangement joins TRBV30 to TRBJ2-2; D is perhaps TRBD1 (5 bases). The V end lost 2 bases, the J end lost 4 bases, and 11 bases lay between the germline ends. Germline values: CDR1 GTSNPN, CDR2 SVGIG (reference sequence). The CDR3 has 14 amino acids. CDR3 residues: CAWSLAGSTGELFF. In DNA, the CDR3 is TGTGCCTGGAGTCTTGCAGGGTCCACCGGGGAGCTGTTTTTT. The complete variable domain, with remaining parts taken from reference TRBV30 and TRBJ2-2, reads SQTIHQWPATLVQPVGSPLSLECTVEGTSNPNLYWYRQAAGRGLQLLFYSVGIGQISSEVPQNLSASRPQDRQFILSSKKLLLSDSGFYLCAWSLAGSTGELFFGEGSRLTVL.

This clonotype showed up many times. The chain combines TRBV6-2 or TRBV6-3 with TRBJ1-5; the D is unclear. Germline values: CDR1 MNHEY, CDR2 SVGEGT. Trimming stripped 6 bases from V and 3 bases from J, with 9 bases between. The CDR3 is 13 amino acids. CDR3 DNA: TGTGCCAGCAGCCGCAGTTACAATCAGCCCCAGCATTTT. Translating gives CASSRSYNQPQHF.

This clonotype was observed a few times. The chain carries TRBV10-1 and TRBJ2-3; the D gene is possibly TRBD2 (7 bases). Germline CDR1 WNHNN, CDR2 SYGVQD (reference sequence). CDR3 length: 14 amino acids. V dropped 3 bases and J dropped 6 bases, with 13 bases sitting between them. CDR3: CASSDAGAWDTQYF. Written as DNA, the CDR3 is TGCGCCAGCAGTGATGCGGGGGCTTGGGATACGCAGTATTTT.

Ten or more counts support this clonotype. This chain uses TRBV12-3 or TRBV12-4 with TRBJ2-1; D is perhaps TRBD1 (6 bases). There are 12 residues in the CDR3. V was pared by 6 bases and J by 10 bases, with 13 bases between. DNA for the CDR3: TGTGCCAGCAGACCGGACAGAGGCGAGCAGTTCTTC. Protein sequence: CASRPDRGEQFF.

CDR3 coding DNA: TGTGCCAGTAGTGACACCCGCGGACAGCCGGCTTTCTTT. Protein product: CASSDTRGQPAFF. The rearrangement joins TRBV19 to TRBJ1-1; weak D call: TRBD1 (6 bases). The V end was cut by 5 bases, the J end by 11 bases, with 18 bases between. Germline V gene sequence: CDR1 LNHDA, CDR2 SQIVND (reference sequence). The CDR3 loop spans 13 amino acids.

This clonotype was counted many times. The V gene is TRBV12-3 or TRBV12-4, the J gene TRBJ1-5; D not certain. The CDR3 loop spans 13 amino acids. Between the trimmed V and J ends, which lost 4 bases and 5 bases, there was a span of 9 bases. CDR3 bases: TGTGCCAGCAGTTCCTCCCGGTATCAGCCCCAGCATTTT. Translated: CASSSSRYQPQHF.

The table lists this clonotype with many counts. The chain joins TRBV6-2 or TRBV6-3 to TRBJ2-1; D uncertain. Germline CDR1 reads MNHEY; CDR2 reads SVGEGT. V was cut by 8 bases and J by 1 base, with 9 bases left in between. The CDR3 runs 13 residues. The CDR3 spells CASGSDSYNEQFF. The CDR3 DNA is TGTGCCAGCGGGTCGGATTCCTACAATGAGCAGTTCTTC.

This clonotype was detected many times. The chain joins TRBV30 to TRBJ1-1, with D maybe TRBD1 (6 bases). Germline CDR1 GTSNPN, CDR2 SVGIG (reference sequence). This CDR3 contains 13 residues. Trimming took 1 base from V and 1 from J, leaving 7 bases between them. The CDR3 nucleotides read TGTGCCTGGAGTGGACAGGAGAACACTGAAGCTTTCTTT. Its protein product is CAWSGQENTEAFF.

This clonotype was counted ten times or more. The V gene is TRBV21-1, the J gene TRBJ2-3; no DNA check was done on the table's D call, TRBD1. TRBV21-1 is designated a pseudogene. The CDR3 is 13 amino acids. CDR3 region: CASSPPAQDTQYF. For the CDR3, the DNA is TGTGCCAGCAGCCCCCCGGCCCAAGATACGCAGTATTTT.

Many counts were recorded for this clonotype. J is TRBJ2-7 and V is TRBV20-1, with 10 bases matching TRBD2. Germline CDR1 is DFQATT and CDR2 is SNEGSKA (reference sequence). V trimming: 4 bases; J trimming: 1 base; junction bases outside the gene matches: 16. The CDR3 loop spans 18 amino acids. CDR3 sequence: CSAKSMGLAGGPSYEQYF. The CDR3 coding sequence is TGCAGTGCTAAGAGCATGGGCTTAGCGGGAGGACCGTCCTACGAGCAGTACTTC.

The table lists this clonotype with many counts. This chain joins TRBV20-1 and TRBJ1-5; tentative D call: TRBD1 (6 bases). The V and J ends lost 0 bases and 5 bases respectively, with 8 bases between them. Germline loops: CDR1 DFQATT, CDR2 SNEGSKA (reference sequence). CDR3 size: 13 residues. The CDR3 bases are TGCAGTGCTAGAGATGAGGGGGATCAGCCCCAGCATTTT. Translation: CSARDEGDQPQHF.